The 5 T cell receptor beta chains in this list originate from one sample, sequenced in a study of T-cell reconstitution after alpha-beta-depleted transplantation in children. TCRbeta library preparation incorporated unique molecular identifiers. TCRdb passed the PCR reads through MiXCR, listing each CDR3 protein once. This table holds some 490,000 distinct CDR3 sequences, about 12% found once. The sample here was PBMCs from the stem cell graft donor, taken from the stem cell graft. The receptors here all came from a human donor who donated a stem cell graft to a child with combined immunodeficiency.

This clonotype showed up many times. This chain links TRBV4-3 with TRBJ2-7, with no clear D. Germline V lookup: CDR1 LGHNA, CDR2 YSLEER. V was shortened by 1 base and J by 0 bases, with 7 bases between the two germline ends. CDR3 length: 14 residues. The CDR3 protein is CASSQGVGSYEQYF. CDR3 coding DNA: TGCGCCAGCAGCCAAGGAGTGGGCTCCTACGAGCAGTACTTC.

In this sample, this clonotype turned up a few times. The chain combines TRBV5-1 with TRBJ2-3; 7 bases match TRBD2. This CDR3 comprises 15 residues. Germline V lookup: CDR1 SGHRS, CDR2 YFSETQ. The V and J ends lost 7 bases and 1 base, in that order; junction bases with no gene match: 9. CDR3 DNA: TGCGCCAGCTCCAAGGGAACTAGCGGCACAGATACGCAGTATTTT. It encodes CASSKGTSGTDTQYF.

In the case of this clonotype: A much bigger clone sits one base away, suggesting this may be a read error. The rearrangement links TRBV29-1 to TRBJ2-3; 8 bases map to TRBD2. Germline V gene data show CDR1 as SQVTM and CDR2 as ANQGSEA. This CDR3 region has 15 residues. V trimming: 4 bases; J trimming: 7 bases; junction bases outside the gene matches: 13. In nucleotides, the CDR3 is TGCAGCGTTGGAGCGTTTGCGGGGGGAGGGTATACGCAGTATTTT. This codes for CSVGAFAGGGYTQYF.

The chain is built from TRBV12-3 or TRBV12-4 and TRBJ2-4, with 8 bases identical to TRBD1. The CDR3 totals 14 residues. After removal of 1 base from V and 6 bases from J, the junction contained 2 bases not matched to a gene. CDR3 loop: CASSLGQGRNIQYF. As DNA, the CDR3 is TGTGCCAGCAGTTTAGGACAGGGGAGAAACATTCAGTACTTC.

This clonotype came up a few times. The chain combines TRBV9 with TRBJ1-5; D remains ambiguous. CDR3 length equals 14 residues. Germline CDR1 SGDLS, CDR2 YYNGEE. Trimming took off 1 base at V and 0 bases at J, with 5 bases between the two ends. The CDR3 DNA follows: TGTGCCAGCAGCGTATTCGATAGCAATCAGCCCCAGCATTTT. Translation gives CASSVFDSNQPQHF.